The clone carrying this T cell receptor beta chain was seen ten or more times. Its matching antigen is unknown. Amplification of TCR beta CDR3 regions used RNA transcripts. Investigators did first-round RT-PCR with HTBI primers, then second-round multiplex PCR. TCRdb processed the multiplex PCR reads anew with MiXCR; each CDR3 protein has one entry. There are roughly 160,000 distinct CDR3 sequences in the sample; over 35% occur only once, and approximately 6.3% lies in the top ten. Donors with ophthalmopathy: moderate-to-severe activity, CAS ≥3, NOSPECS ≥4, duration under 3 months. Among the exclusions were patients with other autoimmune diseases, uncontrolled infections, pregnancy or lactation. CDR1 and CDR2 from the germline V gene are MNHEY and SVGAGI. Between the trimmed V and J ends, which lost 0 bases and 2 bases, there was a span of 11 bases. This CDR3 has 15 residues. This record comes from a study of Graves' ophthalmopathy and Graves' hyperthyroidism.

Study-level results: Most clonotypes expanded in thyroid above 0.001 frequency were present in blood too.

The sequencing input was peripheral blood. This receptor was obtained from a woman between 40 and 50 years old with Graves' ophthalmopathy. V and J are TRBV6-5 and TRBJ2-7; D tentatively fits TRBD1 or TRBD2 (5 bases each). CDR3 nucleotide sequence: TGTGCCAGCAGTTACTCGATCCGGGGCGCCTACGAGCAGTACTTC. It encodes CASSYSIRGAYEQYF.